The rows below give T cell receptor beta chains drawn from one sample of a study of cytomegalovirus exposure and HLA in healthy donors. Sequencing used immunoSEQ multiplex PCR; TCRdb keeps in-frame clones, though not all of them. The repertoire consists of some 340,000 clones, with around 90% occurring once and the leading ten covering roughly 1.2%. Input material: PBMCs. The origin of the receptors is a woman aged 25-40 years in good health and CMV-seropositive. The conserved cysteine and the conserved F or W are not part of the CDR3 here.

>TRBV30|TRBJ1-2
AWSVGVGYT
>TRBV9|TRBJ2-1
ASSVVLGIDRNEQF
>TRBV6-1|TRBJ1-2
ASSEFGEDYGYT
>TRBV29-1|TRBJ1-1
SVEVYRGRGTEAF
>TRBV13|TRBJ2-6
ASSFEYHREDTSSGANVLT
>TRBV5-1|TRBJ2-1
ASSLDFPDNEQF
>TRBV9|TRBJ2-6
ASSVQQGTNVLT
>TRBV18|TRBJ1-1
ASSLNRGGVNTEAF
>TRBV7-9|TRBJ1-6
ASSLAGSPLH
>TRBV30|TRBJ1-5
AWSVPLNRGAGVQPQH
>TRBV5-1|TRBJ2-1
ASSPQGVDEQF